A selection of T cell receptor beta chains follows, all from one sample in a study of blood T cell repertoires in COVID-19. Generated by immunoSEQ multiplex PCR, the TCRdb table keeps only in-frame clones and is missing some. The sample has about 34,000 clones, over 75% seen once; the top ten hold 3% to 3.5%. Specimen: peripheral blood. These receptor sequences come from a man aged 70 or older with COVID-19, enrolled during active disease. CDR3s include the opening cysteine and the closing phenylalanine or tryptophan. Fields, in order: clone size, J gene, V gene, D gene, CDR3 DNA, CDR3 protein. The D gene is left open where the match is weak. Size values are once, few and many counts, or a class for expanded clones, and some rows have none.

>-|TRBJ2-2|TRBV6-2/TRBV6-3|-
TGTGCCAGCAGCCGGACAAGGAACACCGGGGAGCTGTTTTTT
CASSRTRNTGELFF
>-|TRBJ1-4|TRBV7-2|TRBD1
TGTGCCAGCAGCGCAGGGGGTGTGCGTGAAAAACTGTTTTTT
CASSAGGVREKLFF
>-|TRBJ1-1|TRBV28|-
TGTGCCAGCAGTTCCGCCCCCGGGACATCGCTTGGGACTGAAGCTTTCTTT
CASSSAPGTSLGTEAFF
>-|TRBJ2-3|TRBV29-1|-
TGCAGCGTTGACGGTGGCACAGATACGCAGTATTTT
CSVDGGTDTQYF
>-|TRBJ1-6|TRBV15|-
TGTGCCACCAGGGTCGGGGATTCACCCCTCCACTTT
CATRVGDSPLHF
>-|TRBJ2-5|TRBV19|TRBD1
TGTGCCAGTAGTATGACAGGGCAAGAGACCCAGTACTTC
CASSMTGQETQYF
>-|TRBJ1-2|TRBV4-3|-
TGCGCCAGCAGCCAAGATTTGCTAGGGCAGGGCGGGGGTAGTGGCTACACCTTC
CASSQDLLGQGGGSGYTF
>large|TRBJ1-2|TRBV27|-
TGTGCCAGCAGTTTTACGTTGGCGGGTGGCTACACCTTC
CASSFTLAGGYTF
>once|TRBJ2-7|TRBV7-2|TRBD1
TGTGCCAGCAGCTTAGGAGGGGACAGGTCCTACGAGCAGTACTTC
CASSLGGDRSYEQYF
>-|TRBJ2-1|TRBV27|TRBD2
TGTGCCAGCAGTTTAAGGGAGGGATGGGGTGTCGCGGGACTATCGAACAATGAGCAGTTCTTC
CASSLREGWGVAGLSNNEQFF
>-|TRBJ2-1|TRBV19|TRBD1
TGTGCCAGTAGTATAGTGGGACAGGTTTTCAATGAGCAGTTCTTC
CASSIVGQVFNEQFF
>-|TRBJ2-7|TRBV28|TRBD2
TGTGCCAGCAGTTCTACAGGGACTAGCGGGAGGGGGGAGCAGTACTTC
CASSSTGTSGRGEQYF
>-|TRBJ2-7|TRBV11-2|TRBD2
TGTGCCAGCAGCTCGCCGGGACTATCCTACGAGCAGTACTTC
CASSSPGLSYEQYF
>-|TRBJ1-3|TRBV19|-
TGTGCCAGTAGTATAGATCGTCCCGGGACTGGAAACACCATATATTTT
CASSIDRPGTGNTIYF
>-|TRBJ2-1|TRBV15|-
TGTGCCACCAGCAGAGATCTTGGCAGCTACAATGAGCAGTTCTTC
CATSRDLGSYNEQFF
>-|TRBJ1-2|TRBV6-1|-
TGTGCCAGCAGTGAAGTTATGAGCGACTATGGCTACACCTTC
CASSEVMSDYGYTF
>-|TRBJ2-7|TRBV5-1|-
TGCGCCAGCAGCTTGGCGGGGGAGCAGTACTTC
CASSLAGEQYF
>once|TRBJ2-2|TRBV7-3|-
TGTGCCAGCAGCGACGCGGGGACCGGGGAGCTGTTTTTT
CASSDAGTGELFF
>few|TRBJ2-1|TRBV14|-
TGTGCCAGCAGCCAAGACGTTGAGCAGTTCTTC
CASSQDVEQFF
>-|TRBJ2-1|TRBV10-3|TRBD1
TGTGCCACGGGGCCGGGACAGGGTATCCCAGAGCAGTTCTTC
CATGPGQGIPEQFF
>few|TRBJ1-6|TRBV5-1|TRBD1
TGCGCCAGCAGCAGCAGCTCCGGGACAGGGCGGCTCCTCGGCAATTCACCCCTCCACTTT
CASSSSSGTGRLLGNSPLHF
>-|TRBJ1-2|TRBV10-3|-
TGTGCCATCGGACCGCCGGCCGGGATCGGAGGCTACACCTTC
CAIGPPAGIGGYTF
>-|TRBJ1-1|TRBV6-5|-
TGTGCCAGCAGTTACTACAGGCAAAACACTGAAGCTTTCTTT
CASSYYRQNTEAFF
>few|TRBJ2-5|TRBV24-1|-
TGTGCCACCAGTGGGGGCCCCACACCCTTTCAAGAGACCCAGTACTTC
CATSGGPTPFQETQYF
>-|TRBJ1-2|TRBV30|-
TGTGCCTGGGACCCCGGGCTTCAGGGCTCTGGCTACACCTTC
CAWDPGLQGSGYTF
>once|TRBJ1-4|TRBV30|-
TGTGCCTGGAGCAGGACAACTAATGAAAAACTGTTTTTT
CAWSRTTNEKLFF
>-|TRBJ2-7|TRBV6-5|-
TGTGCCAGCAGCATAACAGGGTACGAGCAGTACTTC
CASSITGYEQYF
>-|TRBJ1-5|TRBV6-2/TRBV6-3|TRBD1
TGTGCCAGCAGTTACTCGAAGGGACAGGTTTATAGCAATCAGCCCCAGCATTTT
CASSYSKGQVYSNQPQHF
>-|TRBJ1-4|TRBV4-1|-
TGCGCCAGCAGCGCACTAATAGCCCTCGGTGAAAAACTGTTTTTT
CASSALIALGEKLFF
>-|TRBJ2-3|TRBV7-7|-
TGTGCTAGCAGCTTATTCCCCCCGGGAGCGGGAGATACGCAGTATTTT
CASSLFPPGAGDTQYF
>-|TRBJ2-7|TRBV27|TRBD2
TGTGCCACCGCCCCAGCGGGAGGTTACGAGCAGTACTTC
CATAPAGGYEQYF
>-|TRBJ1-2|TRBV6-5|TRBD1
TGTGCCAGCAGAGGGACAGCACCAGACTATGGCTACACCTTC
CASRGTAPDYGYTF